These 21 T cell receptor beta chains share one sample of origin, sequenced in a study of T-cell reconstitution after alpha-beta-depleted transplantation in children. Construction of the TCRbeta library involved unique molecular identifiers. TCRdb reprocessed the PCR reads with MiXCR, giving one entry per CDR3 protein. The sample has 250,000 to 300,000 distinct CDR3 sequences; about 10% are singletons. The sequences come from PBMCs from the stem cell graft donor, collected from the stem cell graft. The receptor set was obtained from a human donor who donated a stem cell graft to a child with SCID.

CDR3 bases: TGTGCCAGCAGACCCGGGATTGCCACAGATACGCAGTATTTT. As protein: CASRPGIATDTQYF. This chain connects TRBV12-3 or TRBV12-4 to TRBJ2-3; TRBD2 is a possible D gene (5 bases). The ends were cut back, 6 bases at V and 2 bases at J, with 12 bases in the middle. This CDR3 comprises 14 residues.

This chain connects TRBV6-4 to TRBJ1-1, with D perhaps TRBD1 (6 bases). CDR1 is MRHNA, CDR2 SNTAGT, per germline. V lost 6 bases and J lost 0, with 14 bases in between. The CDR3 length is 15 residues. The CDR3 loop is CASRRESGVNTEAFF. The CDR3 DNA reads as TGTGCCAGCAGAAGAGAATCAGGGGTGAACACTGAAGCTTTCTTT.

J is TRBJ2-3 and V is TRBV15; 9 bases line up with TRBD1. The CDR3 length is 15 residues. The J segment lost 3 bases and the V segment lost 4 bases, leaving 5 bases of the junction unmatched. Germline V gives CDR1 LNHNV, CDR2 YYDKDF (reference sequence). The CDR3 DNA is TGTGCCACCAGCACTAGGACAGGGGTTACAGATACGCAGTATTTT. Translation: CATSTRTGVTDTQYF.

Turning to this clonotype: A junction end diverges from the germline sequence, so it may reflect a read error. This chain links TRBV7-7 with TRBJ2-5; D perhaps matches TRBD1 (5 bases). The germline V gene encodes CDR1 SSHAT and CDR2 FNYEAQ (reference sequence). The CDR3 consists of 12 residues. In nucleotides, the CDR3 is TGTGCTAGCAGCCGGTCAGGGGAGACCCAGTACTTC. Its protein is CASSRSGETQYF.

This chain joins TRBV3-1 and TRBJ2-7; D unclear. The CDR3 covers 14 residues. The germline V gene encodes CDR1 LGHDT and CDR2 YNNKEL (reference sequence). V lost 1 base and J 1 base, leaving 8 bases between the germline ends. The chain's CDR3 is CASSQVRGSYEQYF. In DNA form, the CDR3 reads TGTGCCAGCAGCCAAGTACGAGGATCCTACGAGCAGTACTTC.

This chain links TRBV4-2 with TRBJ2-2; D gene ambiguous. This CDR3 is built from 15 residues. The germline V and J ends were trimmed by 1 base and 6 bases, with 12 bases remaining between them. Germline V gene data show CDR1 as LGHNA and CDR2 as YNFKEQ. The CDR3, as DNA: TGTGCCAGCAGCCAAGGGCAGGCTGTGTCCGGGGAGCTGTTTTTT. Translation gives CASSQGQAVSGELFF.

The rearrangement joins TRBV12-3 or TRBV12-4 to TRBJ2-7, with D possibly TRBD2 on 6 matching bases. The V and J ends lost 5 bases and 5 bases respectively, with 22 bases between them. The length of the CDR3 is 16 residues. This CDR3 reads CASSARMGLILHEQYF. DNA of the CDR3: TGTGCCAGCAGTGCCAGGATGGGACTGATCCTCCACGAGCAGTACTTC.

This clonotype occurred a few times. The chain couples TRBV3-1 to TRBJ1-3; D may be TRBD1 (5 bases). The CDR3 totals 15 residues. Germline assignment: CDR1 LGHDT and CDR2 YNNKEL (reference sequence). V lost 4 bases and J 0 bases, leaving 10 bases between the germline ends. CDR3 nucleotides: TGTGCCAGCAGCCCGGGACGGAACTCTGGAAACACCATATATTTT. This gives the protein CASSPGRNSGNTIYF.

This clonotype came up a few times. The chain employs TRBV9 and TRBJ1-2, with TRBD1 identical over 8 bases. Germline values: CDR1 SGDLS, CDR2 YYNGEE. With 0 bases clipped from V and 7 bases from J, the junction kept 11 bases outside the gene matches. This CDR3 comprises 16 residues. CDR3 nucleotide sequence: TGTGCCAGCAGCGTAGCAGGGGGCGCGCCGGGGGGTGGCTACACCTTC. It translates to CASSVAGGAPGGGYTF.

This clonotype was observed at least ten times. The rearrangement links TRBV10-1 to TRBJ2-7; weak D call: TRBD2 (7 bases). The CDR3 has 14 residues. CDR1 and CDR2 from the germline V gene are WNHNN and SYGVQD (reference sequence). The V end lost 3 bases, the J end lost 2 bases, and 11 bases lay between the germline ends. CDR3 sequence reads: CASSEGGGTYEQYF. The CDR3 DNA is TGCGCCAGCAGTGAAGGCGGGGGCACCTACGAGCAGTACTTC.

CDR3 sequence reads: CASRPDSSNQPQHF. CDR3 DNA sequence: TGTGCCAGCAGGCCCGACAGTAGTAATCAGCCCCAGCATTTT. The J gene is TRBJ1-5, the V gene TRBV12-3 or TRBV12-4, with D possibly TRBD1 on 5 matching bases. V was trimmed by 6 bases and J by 4 bases, leaving 13 bases between them. The CDR3 totals 14 residues.

With respect to this clonotype: A clone one base away is much larger, so this may be a read error. The V call is TRBV27, the J call TRBJ1-1; 7 nucleotides align to TRBD1. V was clipped by 8 bases and J by 7 bases; unmatched bases: 10. In germline, CDR1 is MNHEY, CDR2 SMNVEV (reference sequence). This CDR3 is 13 amino acids long. The CDR3 bases are TGTGCCAGCTCCCACAGGGGTTCCAATGAAGCTTTCTTT. Its protein product is CASSHRGSNEAFF.

CDR3: CASSLSRSSNQPQHF. CDR3 nucleotide sequence: TGTGCCAGCAGCTTATCTAGGTCTAGCAATCAGCCCCAGCATTTT. The chain has TRBV7-8 and TRBJ1-5; D not certain. CDR3 length equals 15 residues. V was trimmed by 2 bases and J by 0 bases, leaving 8 bases between them. Germline lookup yields CDR1 SGHVS and CDR2 FQNEAQ.

This clonotype came up many times. This sequence joins TRBV12-3 or TRBV12-4 and TRBJ2-3, with 8 nucleotides matching TRBD1. The CDR3 extends over 15 amino acids. J lost 2 bases, V lost 3 bases, and 4 bases had no gene match. In DNA form, the CDR3 reads TGTGCCAGCAGTTTTGGACAGGGTCCCACAGATACGCAGTATTTT. It translates to CASSFGQGPTDTQYF.

This clonotype showed up many times. CDR3 DNA: TGTGCCATCAAGGAGGGTTCCGGGGAGCTGTTTTTT. This translates into CAIKEGSGELFF. This chain uses TRBV10-3 with TRBJ2-2; possibly TRBD2 for D (6 bases). V was shortened by 7 bases and J by 6 bases, with 9 bases between the two germline ends. The CDR3 is 12 residues long. Germline CDR1 is ENHRY and CDR2 is SYGVKD.

This clonotype has a count of ten or more. This sequence joins TRBV25-1 and TRBJ2-7; D is uncertain. CDR1 and CDR2 from the germline V gene are MGHDK and SYGVNS. V shed 4 bases and J shed 3 bases, with 7 bases lying between them. This CDR3 has 12 residues. The CDR3 DNA is TGTGCCAGCAGTGGACCTTACTACGAGCAGTACTTC. This gives the protein CASSGPYYEQYF.

This clonotype was seen more than once but under ten times. The chain has TRBV12-3 or TRBV12-4 and TRBJ1-4; no firm D call. V lost 7 bases and J 7 bases, leaving 16 bases between the germline ends. The CDR3 has 14 residues. The CDR3 DNA follows: TGTGCCAGCAAGCGACTGGAGGAAGCTGAAAAACTGTTTTTT. Its protein product is CASKRLEEAEKLFF.

This clonotype occurred a few times. CDR3 sequence: CAISESTGVTEAFF. The CDR3 nucleotides read TGTGCCATCAGTGAGTCGACAGGGGTAACTGAAGCTTTCTTT. The V and J genes are TRBV10-3 and TRBJ1-1; the match to TRBD1 covers 8 bases. In germline, CDR1 is ENHRY, CDR2 SYGVKD. This CDR3 contains 14 residues. The V and J ends lost 0 bases and 5 bases, in that order; junction bases with no gene match: 2.

The V call is TRBV10-3, the J call TRBJ2-3; 7 positions match TRBD2. CDR3 length equals 18 residues. The ends lost 2 bases at V and 5 bases at J; junction bases unmatched: 16. CDR1 is ENHRY and CDR2 is SYGVKD in the germline V gene. The CDR3 nucleotides read TGTGCCATCAGTGAGCTGTCGTCCACTAGCGATCGTGGAGATACGCAGTATTTT. Its translation: CAISELSSTSDRGDTQYF.

Turning to this clonotype: At one of its ends the junction is not consistent with the germline gene, which may arise from a read error. This chain uses TRBV20-1 with TRBJ2-3; D assignment may be TRBD1 or TRBD2 (6 bases each). The CDR3 has 16 residues. CDR1 and CDR2 (germline): DFQATT, SNEGSKA (reference sequence). The CDR3 DNA is TGCAGTGCTAGAGATATCAGGGGCACTAGCACAGATACGAAGTATTTT. Its translation: CSARDIRGTSTDTKYF.

This clonotype was counted only a few times. The chain combines TRBV18 with TRBJ1-4; D is uncertain. The germline V gene has CDR1 KGHSH and CDR2 LQKENI. The CDR3 is 13 amino acids. V shed 2 bases and J shed 12 bases, with 13 bases lying between them. The CDR3, as DNA: TGTGCCAGCTCACCAAAAGATTCCCGGGAACTGTTTTTT. This gives the protein CASSPKDSRELFF.